These 14 T cell receptor beta chains originate from one sample sequenced in a study of blood T cell repertoires in COVID-19. TCRdb's copy holds only in-frame clones and misses some; the assay was immunoSEQ multiplex PCR. This table holds 220,000 or so clones, 70% to 85% found once. Sequenced material: PBMCs or T cells enriched from blood (not recorded which). These receptors came from a middle-aged woman with acute COVID-19.

The rearrangement links TRBV3-1 (or the pseudogene TRBV3-2) to TRBJ1-2; perhaps TRBD1 as D (6 bases). The germline V gene has CDR1 LGHDT and CDR2 YNNKEL (reference sequence). V lost 0 bases, J lost 6 bases, and 20 bases lay in between. CDR3 size: 17 residues. The DNA of the CDR3 is TGTGCCAGCAGCCAAGATAGGGACACATCCTTGAGGGATGGCTACACCTTC. It yields the protein CASSQDRDTSLRDGYTF.

The chain combines TRBV29-1 with TRBJ1-2, with D possibly TRBD1 on 5 matching bases. Looked up from germline, CDR1 is SQVTM and CDR2 is ANQGSEA. Trimming removed 5 bases at V and 8 bases at J, with 21 bases between. The CDR3 covers 14 residues. CDR3 protein: CSVLPGTTGGGYTF. CDR3 nucleotide sequence: TGCAGCGTTCTACCCGGGACGACGGGAGGAGGCTACACCTTC.

The chain uses TRBV18 and TRBJ1-3; 9 nucleotides agree with TRBD1. Germline loops: CDR1 KGHSH, CDR2 LQKENI. The V and J ends lost 2 bases and 0 bases, in that order; junction bases with no gene match: 2. This CDR3 has 16 residues. The CDR3: CASSPLDRGSGNTIYF. CDR3 nucleotides: TGTGCCAGCTCACCATTGGACAGGGGCTCTGGAAACACCATATATTTT.

The chain employs TRBV6-2 or TRBV6-3 and TRBJ1-2; no reliable D call. V gave up 2 bases and J gave up 6 bases, with 4 bases separating them. The germline V gene encodes CDR1 MNHEY and CDR2 SVGEGT. The CDR3 totals 11 residues. DNA for the CDR3: TGTGCCAGCAGTTACGAGGATGGCTACACCTTC. Translation: CASSYEDGYTF.

V is TRBV4-3 and J is TRBJ2-3, with a weak D call TRBD2 (5 bases). CDR3 length equals 13 residues. Germline lookup yields CDR1 LGHNA and CDR2 YSLEER. Trimming left V 4 bases short and J 3 bases short, with 8 bases between. CDR3 sequence reads: CASSPPGTDTQYF. In DNA form, the CDR3 reads TGCGCCAGCAGCCCCCCGGGGACAGATACGCAGTATTTT.

The gene calls are TRBV7-3 and TRBJ2-2, with no clear D. The length of the CDR3 is 13 residues. Germline CDR1 is SGHTA and CDR2 is FQGTGA. V was pared by 4 bases and J by 3 bases, with 6 bases between. CDR3 sequence: CASSYDYTGELFF. The CDR3 bases are TGTGCCAGCAGCTACGACTACACCGGGGAGCTGTTTTTT. The full variable domain, its missing parts supplied by reference TRBV7-3 and TRBJ2-2, is GAGVSQTPSNKVTEKGKYVELRCDPISGHTALYWYRQSLGQGPEFLIYFQGTGAADDSGLPNDRFFAVRPEGSVSTLKIQRTERGDSAVYLCASSYDYTGELFFGEGSRLTVL.

This sequence joins TRBV18 and TRBJ1-6; maybe TRBD1 (5 bases). The V gene's germline CDR1 is KGHSH and CDR2 LQKENI. The V gene lost 1 base and the J gene lost 7 bases, with 11 bases spanning the gap. The CDR3 is made up of 15 amino acids. The CDR3 loop reads CASSPQGPRNSPLHF. The CDR3 DNA reads as TGTGCCAGCTCACCACAGGGGCCACGGAATTCACCCCTCCACTTT.

Of note for this clone: Other DNA sequences in the sample encode the same CDR3. The rearrangement uses TRBV18 and TRBJ1-2; possible D gene TRBD1, 5 bases. Germline CDR1 is KGHSH and CDR2 is LQKENI. The germline V and J ends were trimmed by 3 bases and 2 bases, with 7 bases remaining between them. CDR3 length equals 13 residues. CDR3 bases: TGTGCCAGCTCACCCGGGGGAAACTATGGCTACACCTTC. Encoded protein: CASSPGGNYGYTF.

The J gene is TRBJ2-7, the V gene TRBV4-1, with 9 positions matching TRBD2. Germline trimming cut 3 bases from V and 0 bases from J; bases unmatched to any gene: 18. Germline CDR1 and CDR2: MGHRA and YSYEKL. This CDR3 comprises 20 residues. The CDR3 sequence is CASSHPSGVREGFHSYEQYF. As DNA, the CDR3 is TGCGCCAGCAGCCACCCCTCGGGGGTGCGGGAGGGCTTTCACTCCTACGAGCAGTACTTC.

The chain combines TRBV7-6 with TRBJ1-1, with a possible D match to TRBD1 (5 bases). The CDR3 is made up of 15 amino acids. V lost 0 bases, J lost 5 bases, and 13 bases lay in between. The V gene's germline CDR1 is SGHVS and CDR2 FNYEAQ. The CDR3 loop is CASSLAPGLETEAFF. In nucleotides, the CDR3 is TGTGCCAGCAGCTTAGCCCCAGGGTTGGAGACTGAAGCTTTCTTT.

V gene TRBV5-1 combines with J gene TRBJ1-6; 8 nucleotides match TRBD1. The germline V gene has CDR1 SGHRS and CDR2 YFSETQ. Losses at the gene ends were 3 bases for V and 6 bases for J; bases not matched to a gene: 5. The CDR3 has 15 residues. In DNA form, the CDR3 reads TGCGCCAGCAGCTGGACAGGGACCTCTAATTCACCCCTCCACTTT. Encoded protein: CASSWTGTSNSPLHF.

This clone was detected once. The V call is TRBV27, the J call TRBJ1-2; TRBD1 matches at 8 bases. The V and J ends lost 4 bases and 3 bases, in that order; junction bases with no gene match: 1. This CDR3 is built from 13 residues. CDR1 MNHEY and CDR2 SMNVEV come from the germline V gene (reference sequence). The chain's CDR3 is CASSSTGDYGYTF. CDR3 nucleotide sequence: TGTGCCAGCAGTTCGACAGGGGACTATGGCTACACCTTC.

The CDR3 reads CATSKLYTGELFF. In DNA, the CDR3 is TGTGCCACCAGTAAACTGTACACCGGGGAGCTGTTTTTT. The chain carries TRBV24-1 and TRBJ2-2; D unresolved. CDR1 is KGHDR, CDR2 SFDVKD, per germline. This CDR3 region has 13 residues. Deletions cut 6 bases from V and 3 bases from J, with 7 bases between.

This clone has a single count. The chain recombines TRBV19 with TRBJ1-2; TRBD1 agrees at 7 bases. The germline CDR1 and CDR2 sequences are LNHDA and SQIVND (reference sequence). The J segment lost 5 bases and the V segment lost 3 bases, leaving 3 bases of the junction unmatched. The CDR3 runs to 13 residues. CDR3 in amino acids: CASSMGDSYGYTF. The DNA of the CDR3 is TGTGCCAGTAGTATGGGGGACAGTTATGGCTACACCTTC.